This T cell receptor beta chain was found in a study of blood T cell repertoires in COVID-19. Study in general: Sites across the United States, Italy and Spain contributed samples from acute and convalescent COVID-19.

Resolution of symptoms, clearance, or two negative PCRs was present in recovered Cohort 3 donors. Original analysis: Amplification of reference gene primers was used by the study to estimate nucleated cell counts. Sequenced by immunoSEQ multiplex PCR; TCRdb stores in-frame clones only, minus some. That table is the source of V, J and clone size, and D and trimming were worked out from the DNA. The profile shows about 300,000 clones, 89% of them singletons. V was cut by 2 bases and J by 6 bases, with 8 bases left in between. The CDR3 length is 13 residues. The receptor was isolated from a man between 60 and 75 years old who had recovered from COVID-19. Sequenced: PBMCs or T cells enriched from blood (not recorded which). The V and J genes are TRBV12-3 or TRBV12-4 and TRBJ2-1, with a weak D call TRBD1 (6 bases). The CDR3 DNA reads TGTGCCAGCAGTTTAAGGGGGTTCAATGAGCAGTTCTTC. Translation: CASSLRGFNEQFF.